Described below is a single T cell receptor beta chain sequence and its context. Its antigen is not identified. Those who donated were healthy HIV-negative adults, with no recent acute infections or vaccinations reported. This sample is part of a study of shared clonotypes between healthy human individuals. Findings and caveats of the study: Researchers sampled blood only, noting tissue repertoires likely differ.

Germline V gene lookup returns CDR1 SGDLS and CDR2 YYNGEE. The CDR3 covers 17 residues. Trimming pared 0 bases from V and 2 bases from J, leaving 15 bases between. Produced via immunoSEQ multiplex PCR; TCRdb's table is partial and in-frame only. The table includes about 340,000 clones, 73% detected once. The specimen was memory CD4+ T cells sorted from blood. The subset: CD45RA-negative fraction. V gene TRBV9 combines with J gene TRBJ2-1; D perhaps matches TRBD2 (6 bases). The TCR was taken from a man aged 25-40 years in good health. CDR3 bases: TGTGCCAGCAGCGTAGGTTCGGGCGGGACCACCTACAATGAGCAGTTCTTC. It yields the protein CASSVGSGGTTYNEQFF.